This T cell receptor (beta chain) was identified during a study of HIV-infected patients and healthy controls. cDNA was made from about 500 ng RNA using alpha and beta constant primers. Using multiplexing indices, alpha and beta chain libraries were generated apart by chain-specific third strand synthesis. Each cDNA molecule was barcoded, and a single primer pair amplified each chain. TCRdb processed the 5' RACE reads anew with MiXCR; each CDR3 protein has one entry. This table holds 17,000 or so distinct CDR3 sequences, roughly 9% found once. V lost 0 bases, J lost 2 bases, and 9 bases stayed unmatched. Per germline, CDR1 MNHEY and CDR2 SMNVEV (reference sequence). The CDR3 extends over 20 amino acids. Study conclusions and caveats: HIV-associated CDR3 frequencies dropped significantly during therapy; CMV-associated ones, mostly rising, changed nonsignificantly.

This clonotype was seen at least ten times. The target antigen is unknown. The repertoire came from unfractionated whole blood and reflected all unsorted peripheral T cells. As controls, about ten uninfected healthy donors gave samples, and four gave a couple of samples around three months apart. This sequence originates from an adult in good health. The chain recombines TRBV27 with TRBJ2-3, with TRBD2 matching over 15 bases. The specimen sequenced was blood. The CDR3 here is CASSLSRTSGRAINTDTQYF. The CDR3 DNA follows: TGTGCCAGCAGTTTATCTAGGACTAGCGGGAGGGCGATTAACACAGATACGCAGTATTTT.